This T cell receptor beta chain was recovered during a study of T cells in pancreatic ductal adenocarcinoma. This CDR3 has 21 amino acids. Study outcomes and limitations: Tumor samples had fewer productive templates and approximately 8-fold fewer unique clonotypes than blood. The resected cohort was biased toward the minority with early-stage disease. Tumor and blood clonality did not differ significantly, about 0.11 versus 0.072. Tumor-versus-blood clonality comparisons may be biased toward lower tumor diversity.

Libraries were prepared by immunoSEQ multiplex PCR; TCRdb keeps only in-frame clonotypes and omits some of them. Of 85,000 to 120,000 clones listed, 90% to 95% were seen once; the top ten hold roughly 3.1%. To note about this clone: Its antigen is unidentified.

Selected pancreatic ductal adenocarcinoma patients had undergone surgery without neoadjuvant therapy. This rearrangement joins TRBV12-2 to TRBJ2-7; the table assigns TRBD1, which was not confirmed against the DNA. TRBV12-2 is tagged as a pseudogene. Sequencing was done on a sample of PBMCs. The TCR was taken from a human donor with pancreatic ductal adenocarcinoma. The DNA of the CDR3 is TGTGCAAGTCGCCTTAGACCCCCCTCGACAGGCTTTCTTCGGCGGTTCGACGAGCAGTACTTC. This sequence encodes CASRLRPPSTGFLRRFDEQYF.